The next 9 T cell receptor beta chains were all read from a single sample in a study of blood T cell repertoires in COVID-19. Using immunoSEQ multiplex PCR, the repertoire was profiled, and TCRdb retains in-frame clones only, with some absent. Counted here are just over 300,000 clones, approximately 89% occurring once; the ten biggest clones make up 1.5% to 2%. Input material: peripheral blood. These receptors all stem from a woman aged 30 to 39 with COVID-19, enrolled during active disease.

V gene TRBV7-2 combines with J gene TRBJ1-1; D is undetermined. CDR1 SGHTA and CDR2 FQGNSA come from the germline V gene. CDR3 length equals 15 residues. Trimming pared 5 bases from V and 6 bases from J, leaving 19 bases between. CDR3: CASSPPVGELAEAFF. The CDR3 DNA reads as TGTGCCAGCAGCCCGCCCGTCGGGGAGTTGGCTGAAGCTTTCTTT.

The gene calls are TRBV28 and TRBJ1-5, with D uncertain. V lost 7 bases, J lost 11 bases, and 12 bases lay in between. CDR1 and CDR2 (germline): MDHEN, SYDVKM. This CDR3 region has 11 residues. CDR3 sequence: CASTAGGTQHF. CDR3 nucleotide sequence: TGTGCCAGCACGGCTGGCGGGACCCAGCATTTT. Full variable domain (missing parts from reference TRBV28 and TRBJ1-5): DVKVTQSSRYLVKRTGEKVFLECVQDMDHENMFWYRQDPGLGLRLIYFSYDVKMKEKGDIPEGYSVSREKKERFSLILESASTNQTSMYLCASTAGGTQHFGDGTRLSIL.

This clone was recorded once. This sequence joins TRBV7-6 and TRBJ1-2; D perhaps matches TRBD1 (6 bases). V was shortened by 5 bases and J by 10 bases, with 17 bases between the two germline ends. CDR1 and CDR2 (germline): SGHVS, FNYEAQ. The CDR3 loop spans 13 amino acids. In DNA form, the CDR3 reads TGTGCCAGCAGCCCCGGGACATCGGGTTTCTACACCTTC. Its protein product is CASSPGTSGFYTF. Variable domain in full (rest from reference TRBV7-6 and TRBJ1-2): GAGVSQSPRYKVTKRGQDVALRCDPISGHVSLYWYRQALGQGPEFLTYFNYEAQQDKSGLPNDRFSAERPEGSISTLTIQRTEQRDSAMYRCASSPGTSGFYTFGSGTRLTVV.

This chain connects TRBV3-1 (or the pseudogene TRBV3-2) to TRBJ1-2, with unresolved D. This CDR3 contains 14 residues. Germline values: CDR1 LGHDT, CDR2 YNNKEL (reference sequence). Between the trimmed V and J ends, which lost 1 base and 2 bases, there was a span of 8 bases. As DNA, the CDR3 is TGTGCCAGCAGCCAAGCCTCCCGGAACTATGGCTACACCTTC. It yields the protein CASSQASRNYGYTF.

About this clone itself: This sample also contains other DNA sequences that code for the same CDR3. J is TRBJ1-1 and V is TRBV7-9, with D uncertain. Trimming pared 1 base from V and 8 bases from J, leaving 5 bases between. The CDR3 loop spans 11 amino acids. Germline-derived CDR1 and CDR2 are SEHNR and FQNEAQ (reference sequence). In DNA form, the CDR3 reads TGTGCCAGCAGCTTAGGTCAGGAAGCTTTCTTT. Translated, it gives CASSLGQEAFF.

The chain recombines TRBV18 with TRBJ1-1; a weak D match, TRBD1 (5 bases). This CDR3 comprises 15 residues. Trimming removed 0 bases from V and 4 bases from J, with 12 bases in between. Germline values: CDR1 KGHSH, CDR2 LQKENI. The CDR3 nucleotides are TGTGCCAGCTCACCACCGGGGAGGGGTTCCACTGAAGCTTTCTTT. This translates into CASSPPGRGSTEAFF.

The chain joins TRBV27 to TRBJ1-2; D not certain. Trimming removed 5 bases from V and 0 bases from J, with 13 bases in between. This CDR3 has 15 residues. Looked up from germline, CDR1 is MNHEY and CDR2 is SMNVEV (reference sequence). This CDR3 reads CASSPRHAANYGYTF. The CDR3 DNA follows: TGTGCCAGCAGTCCCCGACATGCAGCTAACTATGGCTACACCTTC.

This sequence joins TRBV2 and TRBJ2-5, with D possibly being TRBD2 (6 bases). The germline gives CDR1 SNHLY, CDR2 FYNNEI. V lost 2 bases, J lost 4 bases, and 11 bases lay in between. The CDR3 has 14 amino acids. This CDR3 reads CASSESVGGETQYF. CDR3 sequence (DNA): TGTGCCAGCAGTGAAAGTGTCGGGGGAGAGACCCAGTACTTC. The variable domain in full, completed from reference TRBV2 and TRBJ2-5, reads EPEVTQTPSHQVTQMGQEVILRCVPISNHLYFYWYRQILGQKVEFLVSFYNNEISEKSEIFDDQFSVERPDGSNFTLKIRSTKLEDSAMYFCASSESVGGETQYFGPGTRLLVL.

J is TRBJ2-2 and V is TRBV11-1, with D unresolved. CDR1 and CDR2 (germline): SGHAT, FQDESV (reference sequence). The CDR3 spans 14 residues. V lost 4 bases, J lost 6 bases, and 12 bases lay in between. CDR3 coding DNA: TGTGCCAGCAGCTCGGTGGTGGGCCCCGGGGAGCTGTTTTTT. As protein: CASSSVVGPGELFF. Looking up the rest from reference TRBV11-1 and TRBJ2-2 gives the full variable domain: EAEVAQSPRYKITEKSQAVAFWCDPISGHATLYWYRQILGQGPELLVQFQDESVVDDSQLPKDRFSAERLKGVDSTLKIQPAELGDSAMYLCASSSVVGPGELFFGEGSRLTVL.